A single T cell receptor beta chain is shown here with its context. The data were obtained in a study of cytomegalovirus exposure and HLA in healthy donors. Between the trimmed V and J ends, which lost 2 bases and 6 bases, there was a span of 9 bases. The CDR3 is 13 amino acids. Germline V CDR1 and CDR2: MNHEY, SVGAGI. Researchers ran the PCR with 60 Vbeta and 13 Jbeta primers. Using immunoSEQ multiplex PCR, the repertoire was profiled, and TCRdb retains in-frame clones only, with some absent. The sample shows hundreds of thousands of clones, over 80% of them seen only once. The sequence came from a middle-aged man in good health and CMV-seropositive. Source material: PBMCs. The chain couples TRBV6-5 to TRBJ2-3; perhaps TRBD2 as D (5 bases). In DNA, the CDR3 is TGTGCCAGCAGTTACCAAAGGAGGGATACGCAGTATTTT. It codes for CASSYQRRDTQYF.